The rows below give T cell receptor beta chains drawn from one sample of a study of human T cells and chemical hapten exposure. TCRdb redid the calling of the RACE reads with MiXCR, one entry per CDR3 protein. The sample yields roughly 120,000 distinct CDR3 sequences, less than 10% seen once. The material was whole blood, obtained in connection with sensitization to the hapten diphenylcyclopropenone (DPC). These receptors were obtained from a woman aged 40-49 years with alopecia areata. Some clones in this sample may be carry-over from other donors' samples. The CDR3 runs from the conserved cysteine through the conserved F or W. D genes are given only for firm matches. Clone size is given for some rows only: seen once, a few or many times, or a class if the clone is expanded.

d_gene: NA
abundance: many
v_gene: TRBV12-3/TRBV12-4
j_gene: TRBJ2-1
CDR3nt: TGTGCCAGCAGGGGGGGGCAGGGGACCTACAATGAGCAGTTCTTC
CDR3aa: CASRGGQGTYNEQFF

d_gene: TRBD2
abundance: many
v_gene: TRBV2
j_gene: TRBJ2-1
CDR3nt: TGTGCCAGCAGTTTTCCGGGACTAGCGGGGCCGAGCTCCTACAATGAGCAGTTCTTC
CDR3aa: CASSFPGLAGPSSYNEQFF

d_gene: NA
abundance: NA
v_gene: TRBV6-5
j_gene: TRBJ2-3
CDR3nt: TGTGCCAGCAGCTACAACGGACAGAGCACAGATACGCAGTATTTT
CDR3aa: CASSYNGQSTDTQYF

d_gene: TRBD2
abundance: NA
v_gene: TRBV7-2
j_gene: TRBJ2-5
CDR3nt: TGTGCCAGCAGCTTAGGACTAGCGGGGGATCCCCAGTACTTC
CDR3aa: CASSLGLAGDPQYF

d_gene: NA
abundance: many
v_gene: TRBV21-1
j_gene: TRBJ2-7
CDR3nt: TGTGCCAGCAGCAAAGGGGGGACTACCAGAAGCTACGAGCAGTACTTC
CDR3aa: CASSKGGTTRSYEQYF

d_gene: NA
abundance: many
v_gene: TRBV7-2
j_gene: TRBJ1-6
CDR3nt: TGTGCCAGCAGCTCTTCCACGACGGGGGCCAAAGGTTCACCCCTCCACTTT
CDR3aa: CASSSSTTGAKGSPLHF

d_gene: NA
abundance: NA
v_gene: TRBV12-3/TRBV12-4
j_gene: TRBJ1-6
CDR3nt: TGTGCCAGCAGCGCCATTATTAATTCACCCCTCCACTTT
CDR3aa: CASSAIINSPLHF

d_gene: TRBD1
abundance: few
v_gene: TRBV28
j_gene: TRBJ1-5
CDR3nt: TGTGCCAGCAGTTCTGGACAGGGGTACAATCAGCCCCAGCATTTT
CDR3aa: CASSSGQGYNQPQHF

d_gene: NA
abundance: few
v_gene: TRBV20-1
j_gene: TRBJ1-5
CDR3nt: TGCAGCGCCTTACAGGTGGGCCTTAGCAATCAGCCCCAGCATTTT
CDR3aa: CSALQVGLSNQPQHF

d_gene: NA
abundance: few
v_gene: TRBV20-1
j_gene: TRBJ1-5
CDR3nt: TGCAGTGCTAGAGCCCCTTTAGGGGGCAATCAGCCCCAGCATTTT
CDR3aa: CSARAPLGGNQPQHF

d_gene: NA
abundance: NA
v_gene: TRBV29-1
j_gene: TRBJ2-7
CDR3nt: TGCAGCGCCTCCGACACGCACTCCTACGAGCAGTACTTC
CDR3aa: CSASDTHSYEQYF

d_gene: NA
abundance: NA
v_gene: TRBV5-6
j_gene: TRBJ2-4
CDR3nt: TGTGCCAGCAGCTTTTGGAAAAACATTCAGTACTTC
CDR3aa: CASSFWKNIQYF

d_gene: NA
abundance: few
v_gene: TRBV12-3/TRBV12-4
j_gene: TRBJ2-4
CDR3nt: TGTGCCAGCAGTTTTTCTGAGGGGGGGGGAAACATTCAGTACTTC
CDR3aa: CASSFSEGGGNIQYF

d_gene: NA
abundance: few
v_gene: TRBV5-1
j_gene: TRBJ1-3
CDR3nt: TGCGCCAGCAGCTTGAACAGATTCTCTGGAAACACCATATATTTT
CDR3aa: CASSLNRFSGNTIYF

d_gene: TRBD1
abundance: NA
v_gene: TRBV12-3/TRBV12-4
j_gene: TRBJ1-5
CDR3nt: TGTGCCAGCAGTCTTGACAGGGCCTTCAGCAATCAGCCCCAGCATTTT
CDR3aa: CASSLDRAFSNQPQHF

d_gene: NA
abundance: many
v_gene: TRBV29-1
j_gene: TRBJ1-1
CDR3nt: TGCAGCGTTGCTCCCAGCCTGAACACTGAAGCTTTCTTT
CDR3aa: CSVAPSLNTEAFF

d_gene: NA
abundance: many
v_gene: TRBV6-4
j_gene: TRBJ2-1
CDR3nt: TGTGCCACCTCTCCCGTGGGGGCCGCCCGGGGTGAGCAGTTCTTC
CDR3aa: CATSPVGAARGEQFF

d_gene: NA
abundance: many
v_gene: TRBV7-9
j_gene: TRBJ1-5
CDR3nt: TGTGCCAGCAGCTTCGTTGGGGCACGGAGCAATCAGCCCCAGCATTTT
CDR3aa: CASSFVGARSNQPQHF

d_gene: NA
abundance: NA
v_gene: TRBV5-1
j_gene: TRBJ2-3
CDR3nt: TGCGCCAGCAGCTTTCGTCCCGGACCCATAATACGCGATACGCAGTATTTT
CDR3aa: CASSFRPGPIIRDTQYF

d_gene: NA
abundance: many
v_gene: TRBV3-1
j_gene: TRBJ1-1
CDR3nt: TGTGCCAGCAGCCAAGGGGGAAGGAACACTGAAGCTTTCTTT
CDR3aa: CASSQGGRNTEAFF

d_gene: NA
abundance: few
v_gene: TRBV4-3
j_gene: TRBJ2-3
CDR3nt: TGCGCCAGCAGCCAAGCGACAAGTCGCACAGATACGCAGTATTTT
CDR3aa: CASSQATSRTDTQYF

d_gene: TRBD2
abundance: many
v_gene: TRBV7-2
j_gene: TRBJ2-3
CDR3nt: TGTGCCAGCAGCCCGTTAGTCCGGGGGGGCAAGGATACGCAGTATTTT
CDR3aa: CASSPLVRGGKDTQYF

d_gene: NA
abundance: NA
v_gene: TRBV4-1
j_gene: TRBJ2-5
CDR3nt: TGCGCCAGCAGCCAAGTTTTAGGGACCCAGTACTTC
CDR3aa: CASSQVLGTQYF

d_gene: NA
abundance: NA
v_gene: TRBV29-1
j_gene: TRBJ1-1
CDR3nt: TGCAGCGTTCCCACAGGGTCCACTGAAGCTTTCTTT
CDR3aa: CSVPTGSTEAFF

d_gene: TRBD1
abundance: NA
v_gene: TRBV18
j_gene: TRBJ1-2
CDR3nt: TGTGCCAGCTCACTGGAACAGGGGGTCGACTATGGCTACACCTTC
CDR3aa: CASSLEQGVDYGYTF

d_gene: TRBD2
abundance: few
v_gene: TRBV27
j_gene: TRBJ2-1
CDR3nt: TGTGCCAGCAGTTTCGGGCCTAGCGGGGTGGATGAGCAGTTCTTC
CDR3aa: CASSFGPSGVDEQFF

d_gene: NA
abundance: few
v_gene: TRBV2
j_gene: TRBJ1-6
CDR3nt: TGTGCCAGCAGCGGTGGACGGGGATTATATAATTCACCCCTCCACTTT
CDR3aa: CASSGGRGLYNSPLHF

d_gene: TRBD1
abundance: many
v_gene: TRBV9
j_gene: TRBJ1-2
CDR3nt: TGTGCCAGCAGCTTCCCCAGAGGGACAGGACCTTTCTATGGCTACACCTTC
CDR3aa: CASSFPRGTGPFYGYTF

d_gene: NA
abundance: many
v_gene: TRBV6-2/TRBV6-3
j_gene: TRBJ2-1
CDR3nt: TGTGCCAGCAGTTACGTTCCAATGACTTTGCAGTTCTTC
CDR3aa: CASSYVPMTLQFF

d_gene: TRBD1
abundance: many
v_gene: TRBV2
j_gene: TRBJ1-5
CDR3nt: TGTGCCAGCAGTACCGACAGGGATCAGCCCCAGCATTTT
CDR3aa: CASSTDRDQPQHF

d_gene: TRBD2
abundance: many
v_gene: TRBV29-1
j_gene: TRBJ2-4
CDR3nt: TGCAGCGTGAGGGAGTCGACTAGCGGGGGACTAGCCAAAAACATTCAGTACTTC
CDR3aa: CSVRESTSGGLAKNIQYF

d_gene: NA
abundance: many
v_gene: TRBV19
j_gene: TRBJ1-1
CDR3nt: TGTGCCAGTAGTATAGAGGGGGGGCCCACTGAAGCTTTCTTT
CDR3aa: CASSIEGGPTEAFF

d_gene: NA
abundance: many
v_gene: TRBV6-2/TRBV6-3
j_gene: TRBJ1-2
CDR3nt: TGTGCCAGCAGTTACCAGCGGCACAGCTATGGCTACACCTTC
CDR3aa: CASSYQRHSYGYTF

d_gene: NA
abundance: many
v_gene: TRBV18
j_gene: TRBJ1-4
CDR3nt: TGTGCCAGCTCACCTAGTAAGGCTAATGAAAAACTGTTTTTT
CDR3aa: CASSPSKANEKLFF

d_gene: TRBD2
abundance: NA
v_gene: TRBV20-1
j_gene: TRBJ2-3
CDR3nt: TGCAGCCAGCCGGGACTATATATTCCAGATACGCAGTATTTT
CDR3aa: CSQPGLYIPDTQYF

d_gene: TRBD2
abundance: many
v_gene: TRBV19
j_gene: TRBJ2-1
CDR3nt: TGTGCCAGTAGTAGGATTCCGAGACTAGCAAATGAGCAGTTCTTC
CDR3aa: CASSRIPRLANEQFF

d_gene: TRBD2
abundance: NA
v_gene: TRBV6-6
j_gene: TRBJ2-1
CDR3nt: TGTGCCAGCAGTCTAGCGGGGGCTCGCTCCTACAATGAGCAGTTCTTC
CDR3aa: CASSLAGARSYNEQFF

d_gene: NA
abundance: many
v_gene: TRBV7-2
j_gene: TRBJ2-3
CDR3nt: TGTGCCAGCAGGATCAGGGGCGGTGGCACAGATACGCAGTATTTT
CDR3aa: CASRIRGGGTDTQYF

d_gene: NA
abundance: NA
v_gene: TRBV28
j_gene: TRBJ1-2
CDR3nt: TGTGCCAGCAGTTTAGGACAGAATAACTATGGCTACACCTTC
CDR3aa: CASSLGQNNYGYTF

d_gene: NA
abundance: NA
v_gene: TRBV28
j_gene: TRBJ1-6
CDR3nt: TGTGCCAGCAGTTTAGGAGGGGCGGTCCTCCACTTT
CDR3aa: CASSLGGAVLHF

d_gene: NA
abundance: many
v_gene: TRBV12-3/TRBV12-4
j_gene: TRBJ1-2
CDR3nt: TGTGCCACCGTAGACAGGCCTTTGTATGGCTACACCTTC
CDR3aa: CATVDRPLYGYTF

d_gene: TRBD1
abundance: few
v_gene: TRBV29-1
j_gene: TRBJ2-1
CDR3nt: TGCAGCGTTGGAGGGGGCTGGGATGAGCAGTTCTTC
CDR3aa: CSVGGGWDEQFF

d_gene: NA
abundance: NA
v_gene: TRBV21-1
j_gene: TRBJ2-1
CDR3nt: TGTGCCAGCAGCTCCAAAGCTTACAATGAGCAGTTCTTC
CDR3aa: CASSSKAYNEQFF

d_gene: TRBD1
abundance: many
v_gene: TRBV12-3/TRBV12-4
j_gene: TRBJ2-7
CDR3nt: TGTGCCAGCAGTTCTTATGGGACAGGAGTCTACGAGCAGTACTTC
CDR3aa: CASSSYGTGVYEQYF

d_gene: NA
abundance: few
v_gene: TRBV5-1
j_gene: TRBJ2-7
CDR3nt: TGCGCCAGCAGCTTGCTCACAGACCATACCTACGAGCAGTACTTC
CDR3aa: CASSLLTDHTYEQYF

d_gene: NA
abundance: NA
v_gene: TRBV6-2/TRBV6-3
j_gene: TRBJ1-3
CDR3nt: TGTGCCAGCAGTTACGCCAGACCCTACTCTGGAAACACCATATATTTT
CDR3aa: CASSYARPYSGNTIYF

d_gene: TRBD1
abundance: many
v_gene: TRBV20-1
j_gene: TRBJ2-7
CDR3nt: TGCAGTGCTAGATTCTTTCAGGGGGCGCATTCCTACGAGCAGTACTTC
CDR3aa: CSARFFQGAHSYEQYF

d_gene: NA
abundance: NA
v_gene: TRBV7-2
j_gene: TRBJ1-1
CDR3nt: TGTGCCAGCAGCCCAGTGGGCTTCGGGGCTTTCTTT
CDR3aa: CASSPVGFGAFF

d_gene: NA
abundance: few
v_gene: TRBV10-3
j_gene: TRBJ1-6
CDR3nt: TGTGCCATCAGTGAGCTTAATAATTCACCCCTCCACTTT
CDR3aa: CAISELNNSPLHF

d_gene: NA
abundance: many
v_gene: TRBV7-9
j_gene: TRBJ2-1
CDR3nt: TGTGCCAGCAGCTTAGGGGGAATAGGCTACAATGAGCAGTTCTTC
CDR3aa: CASSLGGIGYNEQFF

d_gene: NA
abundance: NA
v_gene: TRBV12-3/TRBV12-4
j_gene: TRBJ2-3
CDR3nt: TGTGCCAGCAGTTTAGAATCCGGGATCACAGATACGCAGTATTTT
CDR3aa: CASSLESGITDTQYF

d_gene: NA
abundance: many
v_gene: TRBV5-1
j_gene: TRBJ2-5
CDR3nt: TGCGCCAGCAGCTTTCCCGGTGTCTTGGAGACCCAGTACTTC
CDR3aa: CASSFPGVLETQYF

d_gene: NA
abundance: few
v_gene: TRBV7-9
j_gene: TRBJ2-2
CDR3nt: TGTGCCAGCAGCTTAAGCGGATCCAGCGGGGAGCTGTTTTTT
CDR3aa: CASSLSGSSGELFF

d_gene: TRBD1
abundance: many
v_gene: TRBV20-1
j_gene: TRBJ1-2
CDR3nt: TGCAGTGCTCAGACAGGGGCTAACTATGGCTACACCTTC
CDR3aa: CSAQTGANYGYTF

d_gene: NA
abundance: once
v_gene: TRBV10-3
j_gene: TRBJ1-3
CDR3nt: TGTGCCATCACCCCAGAACCGGACAGTCTTGGCAACACCATATATTTT
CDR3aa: CAITPEPDSLGNTIYF